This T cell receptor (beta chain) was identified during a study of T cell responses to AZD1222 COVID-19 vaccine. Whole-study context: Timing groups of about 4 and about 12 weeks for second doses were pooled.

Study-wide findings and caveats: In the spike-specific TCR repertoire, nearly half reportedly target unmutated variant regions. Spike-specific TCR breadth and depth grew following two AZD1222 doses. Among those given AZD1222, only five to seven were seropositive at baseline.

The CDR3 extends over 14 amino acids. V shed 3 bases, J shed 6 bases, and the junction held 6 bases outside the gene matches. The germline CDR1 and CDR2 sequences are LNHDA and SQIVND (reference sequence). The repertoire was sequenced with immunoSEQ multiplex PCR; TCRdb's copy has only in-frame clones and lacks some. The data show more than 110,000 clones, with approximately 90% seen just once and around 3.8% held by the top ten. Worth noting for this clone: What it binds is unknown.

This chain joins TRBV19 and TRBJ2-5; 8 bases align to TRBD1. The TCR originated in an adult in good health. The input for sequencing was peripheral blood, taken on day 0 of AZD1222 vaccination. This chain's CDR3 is CASSIGQGRQTQYF. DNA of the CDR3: TGTGCCAGTAGTATCGGACAGGGAAGGCAGACCCAGTACTTC. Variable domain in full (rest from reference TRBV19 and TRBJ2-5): DGGITQSPKYLFRKEGQNVTLSCEQNLNHDAMYWYRQDPGQGLRLIYYSQIVNDFQKGDIAEGYSVSREKKESFPLTVTSAQKNPTAFYLCASSIGQGRQTQYFGPGTRLLVL.